This TCR beta chain was recorded in a study of T cell responses to AZD1222 COVID-19 vaccine. Whole-study results and caveats: Nearly half of unique spike-specific TCRs reportedly avoided B.1.351 and B.1.1.7 mutated regions. Donors were mostly white British, more females; clonal diversity possibly underestimated.

Repertoires were generated with immunoSEQ multiplex PCR, while TCRdb's copy carries only in-frame clones and drops some. Among about 100,000 clones listed, about 93% were seen once. A word on this clone: Its specificity is unknown.

The CDR3 is 14 residues long. V gave up 5 bases and J gave up 3 bases; unmatched junction bases: 2. Germline CDR1 SGHRS, CDR2 YFSETQ. The TCR originated in an adult in good health. The chain uses TRBV5-1 and TRBJ2-3, with 11 bases matching TRBD2. The sample in question was peripheral blood, obtained on day 0 of AZD1222 vaccination. CDR3 sequence (DNA): TGCGCCAGCAGGACTAGCGGGACTACAGATACGCAGTATTTT. It specifies CASRTSGTTDTQYF.